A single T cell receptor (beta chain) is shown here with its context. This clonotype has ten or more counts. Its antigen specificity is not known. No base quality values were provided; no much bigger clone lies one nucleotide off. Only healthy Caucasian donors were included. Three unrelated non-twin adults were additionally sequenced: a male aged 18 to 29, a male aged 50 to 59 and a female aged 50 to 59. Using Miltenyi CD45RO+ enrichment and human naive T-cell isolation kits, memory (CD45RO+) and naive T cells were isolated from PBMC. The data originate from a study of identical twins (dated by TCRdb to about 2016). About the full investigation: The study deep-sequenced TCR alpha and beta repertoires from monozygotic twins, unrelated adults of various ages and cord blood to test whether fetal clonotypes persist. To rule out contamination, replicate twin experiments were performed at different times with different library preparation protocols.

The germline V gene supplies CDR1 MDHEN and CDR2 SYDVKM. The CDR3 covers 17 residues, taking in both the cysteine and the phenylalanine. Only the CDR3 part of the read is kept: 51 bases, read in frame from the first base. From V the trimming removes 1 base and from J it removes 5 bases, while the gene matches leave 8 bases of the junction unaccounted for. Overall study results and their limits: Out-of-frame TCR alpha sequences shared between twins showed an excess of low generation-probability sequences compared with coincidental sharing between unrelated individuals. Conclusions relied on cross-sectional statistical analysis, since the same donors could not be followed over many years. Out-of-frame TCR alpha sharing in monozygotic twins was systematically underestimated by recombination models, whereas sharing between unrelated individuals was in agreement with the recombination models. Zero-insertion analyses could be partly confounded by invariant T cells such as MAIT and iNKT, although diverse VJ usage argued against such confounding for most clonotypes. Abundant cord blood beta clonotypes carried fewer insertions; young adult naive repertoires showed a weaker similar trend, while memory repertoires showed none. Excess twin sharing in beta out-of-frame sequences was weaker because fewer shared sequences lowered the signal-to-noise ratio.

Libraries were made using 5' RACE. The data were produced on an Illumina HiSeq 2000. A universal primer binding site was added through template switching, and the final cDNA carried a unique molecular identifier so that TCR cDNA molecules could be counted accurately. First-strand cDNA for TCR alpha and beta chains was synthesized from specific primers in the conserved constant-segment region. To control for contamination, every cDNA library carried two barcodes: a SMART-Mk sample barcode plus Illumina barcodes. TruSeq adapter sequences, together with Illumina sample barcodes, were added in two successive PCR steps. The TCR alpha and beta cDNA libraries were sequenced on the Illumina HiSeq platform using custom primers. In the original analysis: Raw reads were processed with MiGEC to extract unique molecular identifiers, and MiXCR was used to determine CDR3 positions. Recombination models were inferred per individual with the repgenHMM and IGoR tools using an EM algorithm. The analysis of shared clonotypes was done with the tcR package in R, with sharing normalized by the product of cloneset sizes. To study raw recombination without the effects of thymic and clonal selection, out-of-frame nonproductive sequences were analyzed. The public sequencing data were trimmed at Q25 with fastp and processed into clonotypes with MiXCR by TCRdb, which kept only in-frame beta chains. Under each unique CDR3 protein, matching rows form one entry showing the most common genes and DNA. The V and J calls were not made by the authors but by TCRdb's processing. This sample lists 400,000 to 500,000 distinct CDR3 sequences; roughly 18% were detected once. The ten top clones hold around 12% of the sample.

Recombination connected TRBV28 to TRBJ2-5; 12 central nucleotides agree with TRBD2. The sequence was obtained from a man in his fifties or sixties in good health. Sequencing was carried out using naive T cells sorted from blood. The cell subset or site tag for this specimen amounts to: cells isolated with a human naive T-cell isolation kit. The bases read TGTGCCAGCAGTTTATCTAGCGGGAGGGTCAGGGGGGAGACCCAGTACTTC. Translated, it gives CASSLSSGRVRGETQYF.